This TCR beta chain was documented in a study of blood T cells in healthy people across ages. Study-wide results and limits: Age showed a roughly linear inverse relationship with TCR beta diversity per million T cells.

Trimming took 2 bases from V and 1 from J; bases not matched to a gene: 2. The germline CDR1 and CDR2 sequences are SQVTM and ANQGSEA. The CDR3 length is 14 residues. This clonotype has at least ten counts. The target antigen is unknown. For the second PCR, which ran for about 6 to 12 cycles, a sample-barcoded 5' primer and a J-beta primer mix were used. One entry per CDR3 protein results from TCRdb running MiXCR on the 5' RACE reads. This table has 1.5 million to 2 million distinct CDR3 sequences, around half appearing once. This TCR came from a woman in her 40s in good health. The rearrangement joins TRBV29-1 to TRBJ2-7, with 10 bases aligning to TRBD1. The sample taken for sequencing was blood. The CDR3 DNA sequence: TGCAGCGTTGAAAAGGGACAGGGGTCCTACGAGCAGTACTTC. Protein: CSVEKGQGSYEQYF.